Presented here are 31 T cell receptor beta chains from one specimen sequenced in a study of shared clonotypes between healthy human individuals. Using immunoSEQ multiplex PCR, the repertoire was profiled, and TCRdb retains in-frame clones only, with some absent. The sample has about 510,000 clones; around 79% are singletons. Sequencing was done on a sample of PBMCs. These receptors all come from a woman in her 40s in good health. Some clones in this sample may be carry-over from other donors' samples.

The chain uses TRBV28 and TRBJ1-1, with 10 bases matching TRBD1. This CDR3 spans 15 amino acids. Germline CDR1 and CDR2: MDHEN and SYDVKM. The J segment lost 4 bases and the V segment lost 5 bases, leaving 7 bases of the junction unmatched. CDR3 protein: CASSTRQGAVTEAFF. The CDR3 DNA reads TGTGCCAGCAGTACCCGACAGGGGGCCGTCACTGAAGCTTTCTTT.

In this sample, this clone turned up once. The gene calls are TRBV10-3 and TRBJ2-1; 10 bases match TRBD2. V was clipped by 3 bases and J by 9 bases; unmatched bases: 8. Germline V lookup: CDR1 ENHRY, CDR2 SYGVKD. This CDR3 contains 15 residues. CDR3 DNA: TGTGCCATCAGTGAAGGGCTAGCGGGAGTTGGTGAGCAGTTCTTC. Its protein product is CAISEGLAGVGEQFF.

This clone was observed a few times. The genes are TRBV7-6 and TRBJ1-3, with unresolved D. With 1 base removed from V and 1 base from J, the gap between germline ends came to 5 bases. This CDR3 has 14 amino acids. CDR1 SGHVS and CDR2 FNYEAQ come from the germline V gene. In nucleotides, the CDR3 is TGTGCCAGCAGCTTAGGCATTTCTGGAAACACCATATATTTT. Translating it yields CASSLGISGNTIYF.

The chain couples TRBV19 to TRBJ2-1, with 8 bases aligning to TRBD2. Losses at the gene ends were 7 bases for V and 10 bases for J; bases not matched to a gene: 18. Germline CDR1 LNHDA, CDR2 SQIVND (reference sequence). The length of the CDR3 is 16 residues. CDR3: CASTIRAGGAGGEQFF. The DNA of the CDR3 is TGTGCCAGTACCATAAGGGCGGGAGGCGCCGGGGGCGAGCAGTTCTTC.

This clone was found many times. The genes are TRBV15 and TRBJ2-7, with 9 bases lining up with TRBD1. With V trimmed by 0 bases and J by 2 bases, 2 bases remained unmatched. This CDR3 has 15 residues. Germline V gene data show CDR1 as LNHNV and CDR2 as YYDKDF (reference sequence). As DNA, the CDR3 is TGTGCCACCAGCAGAGAGCGGACAGGGGCCTACGAGCAGTACTTC. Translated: CATSRERTGAYEQYF.

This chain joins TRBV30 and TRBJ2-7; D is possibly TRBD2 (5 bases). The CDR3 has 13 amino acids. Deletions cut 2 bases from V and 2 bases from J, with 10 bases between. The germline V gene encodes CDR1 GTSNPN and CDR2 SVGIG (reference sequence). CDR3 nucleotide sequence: TGTGCCTGGAGTACCGGGGTAGCCTACGAGCAGTACTTC. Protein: CAWSTGVAYEQYF.

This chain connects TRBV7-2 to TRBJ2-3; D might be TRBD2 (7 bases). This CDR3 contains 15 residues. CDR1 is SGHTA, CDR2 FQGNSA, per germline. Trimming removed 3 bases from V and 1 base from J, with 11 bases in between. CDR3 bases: TGTGCCAGCAGCTTTGGGGGGGCTGGCACAGATACGCAGTATTTT. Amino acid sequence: CASSFGGAGTDTQYF.

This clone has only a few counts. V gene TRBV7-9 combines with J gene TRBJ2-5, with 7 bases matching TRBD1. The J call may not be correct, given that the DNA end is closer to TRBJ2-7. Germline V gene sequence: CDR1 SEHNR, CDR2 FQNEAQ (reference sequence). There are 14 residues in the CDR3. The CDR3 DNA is TGTGCCAGCAGCTTAGGCGGACAGGCGGACGAGCAGTACTTC. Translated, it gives CASSLGGQADEQYF.

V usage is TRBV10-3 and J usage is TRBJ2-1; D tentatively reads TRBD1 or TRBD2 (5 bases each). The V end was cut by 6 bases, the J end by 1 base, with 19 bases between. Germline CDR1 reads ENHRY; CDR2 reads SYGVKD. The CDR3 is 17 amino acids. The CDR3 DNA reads TGTGCCATCAGACCAGACCGGGACGCCATTTCCTACAATGAGCAGTTCTTC. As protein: CAIRPDRDAISYNEQFF.

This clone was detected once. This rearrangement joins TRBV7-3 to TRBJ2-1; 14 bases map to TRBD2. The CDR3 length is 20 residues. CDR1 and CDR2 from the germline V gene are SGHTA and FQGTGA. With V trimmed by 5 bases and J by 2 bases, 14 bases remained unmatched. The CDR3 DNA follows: TGTGCCAGCAGCCCCCGACTAGCGGGAGGGCCCAAGCAACCCTACAATGAGCAGTTCTTC. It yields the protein CASSPRLAGGPKQPYNEQFF. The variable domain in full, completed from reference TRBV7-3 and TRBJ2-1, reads GAGVSQTPSNKVTEKGKYVELRCDPISGHTALYWYRQSLGQGPEFLIYFQGTGAADDSGLPNDRFFAVRPEGSVSTLKIQRTERGDSAVYLCASSPRLAGGPKQPYNEQFFGPGTRLTVL.

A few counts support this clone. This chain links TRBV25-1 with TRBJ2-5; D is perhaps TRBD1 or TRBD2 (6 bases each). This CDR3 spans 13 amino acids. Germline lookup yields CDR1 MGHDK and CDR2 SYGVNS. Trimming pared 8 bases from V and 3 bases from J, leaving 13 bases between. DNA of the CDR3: TGTGCCAGCGGGGGGCGCGGAAAAGAGACCCAGTACTTC. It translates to CASGGRGKETQYF.

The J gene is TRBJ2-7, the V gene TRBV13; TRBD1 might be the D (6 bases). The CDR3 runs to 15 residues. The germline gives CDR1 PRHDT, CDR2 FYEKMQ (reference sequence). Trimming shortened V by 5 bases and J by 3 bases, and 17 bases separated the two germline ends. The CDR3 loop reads CASSAQGKGVYEQYF. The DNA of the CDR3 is TGTGCCAGCAGCGCTCAGGGCAAGGGGGTCTACGAGCAGTACTTC.

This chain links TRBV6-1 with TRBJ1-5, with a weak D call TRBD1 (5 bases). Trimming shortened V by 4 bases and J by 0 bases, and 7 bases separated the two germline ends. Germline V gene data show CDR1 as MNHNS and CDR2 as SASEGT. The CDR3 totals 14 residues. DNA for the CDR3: TGTGCCAGCAGTGGGGACCATAGCAATCAGCCCCAGCATTTT. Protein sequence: CASSGDHSNQPQHF.

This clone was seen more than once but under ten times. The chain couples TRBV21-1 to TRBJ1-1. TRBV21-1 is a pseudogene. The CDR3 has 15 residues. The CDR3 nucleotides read TGTGCCAGCAGATACGGGGGACCCCCGGCAACTGAAGCTTTCTTT. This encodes CASRYGGPPATEAFF.

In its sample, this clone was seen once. The CDR3 sequence is CASSLGDRLGYTF. As DNA, the CDR3 is TGTGCCAGCAGCCTGGGTGACAGGTTAGGCTACACCTTC. This sequence joins TRBV28 and TRBJ1-2, with D perhaps TRBD1 (6 bases). Germline V CDR1 and CDR2: MDHEN, SYDVKM. This CDR3 comprises 13 residues. The germline V and J ends were trimmed by 6 bases and 8 bases, with 16 bases remaining between them.

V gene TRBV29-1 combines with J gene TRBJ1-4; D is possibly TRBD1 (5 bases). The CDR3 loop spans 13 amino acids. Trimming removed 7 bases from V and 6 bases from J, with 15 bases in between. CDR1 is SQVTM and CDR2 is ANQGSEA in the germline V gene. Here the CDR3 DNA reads TGCAGCGCGTCGAAGGGGCCGGATGAAAAACTGTTTTTT. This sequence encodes CSASKGPDEKLFF.

The CDR3 DNA sequence: TGTGCCAGCAGCAAGACCGGGACAGGTGATCAGCCCCAGCATTTT. It codes for CASSKTGTGDQPQHF. The chain uses TRBV5-8 and TRBJ1-5, with 8 bases matching TRBD1. This CDR3 has 15 residues. Per germline, CDR1 SGHTS and CDR2 YDEGEE. After removal of 4 bases from V and 5 bases from J, the junction contained 8 bases not matched to a gene.

The CDR3, as DNA: TGTGCCAGCAGCTTTTATGATGGGACTGAAGCTTTCTTT. Translation: CASSFYDGTEAFF. The chain links TRBV7-2 to TRBJ1-1; the D is unclear. V lost 3 bases and J 5 bases, leaving 10 bases between the germline ends. The CDR3 contains 13 residues. CDR1 is SGHTA and CDR2 is FQGNSA in the germline V gene.

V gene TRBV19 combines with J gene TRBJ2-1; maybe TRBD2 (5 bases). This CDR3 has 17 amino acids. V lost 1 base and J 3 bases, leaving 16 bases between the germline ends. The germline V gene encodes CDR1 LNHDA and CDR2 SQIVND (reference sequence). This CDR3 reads CASSIGLGAEFYNEQFF. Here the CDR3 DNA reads TGTGCCAGTAGTATAGGTTTGGGAGCGGAGTTCTACAATGAGCAGTTCTTC.

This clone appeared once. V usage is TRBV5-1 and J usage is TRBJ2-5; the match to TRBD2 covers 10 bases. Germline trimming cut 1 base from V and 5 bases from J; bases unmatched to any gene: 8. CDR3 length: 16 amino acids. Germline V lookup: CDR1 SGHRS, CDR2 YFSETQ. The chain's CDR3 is CASSLFPSGSGETQYF. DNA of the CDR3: TGCGCCAGCAGCTTGTTCCCTAGCGGGAGCGGTGAGACCCAGTACTTC.

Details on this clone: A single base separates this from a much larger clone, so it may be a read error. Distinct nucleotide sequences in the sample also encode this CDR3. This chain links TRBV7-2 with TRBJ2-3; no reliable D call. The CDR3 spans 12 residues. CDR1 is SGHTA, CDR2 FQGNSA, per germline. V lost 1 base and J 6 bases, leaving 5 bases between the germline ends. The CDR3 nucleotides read TGTGCCAGCAGCTTAGGGACGGATACGCAGTATTTT. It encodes CASSLGTDTQYF.

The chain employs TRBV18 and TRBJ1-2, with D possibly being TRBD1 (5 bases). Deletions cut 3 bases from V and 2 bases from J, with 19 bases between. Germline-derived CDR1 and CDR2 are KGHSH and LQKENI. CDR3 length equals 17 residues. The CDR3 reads CASSPVAGKALNYGYTF. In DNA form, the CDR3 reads TGTGCCAGCTCACCGGTTGCAGGGAAAGCACTCAACTATGGCTACACCTTC.

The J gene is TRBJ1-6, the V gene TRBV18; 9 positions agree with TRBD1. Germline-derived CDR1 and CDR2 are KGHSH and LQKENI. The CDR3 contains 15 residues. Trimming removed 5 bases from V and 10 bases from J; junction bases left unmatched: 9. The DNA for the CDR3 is TGTGCCAGCTCAGAAGGGGGGACAGGGAACTCACCCCTCCACTTT. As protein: CASSEGGTGNSPLHF.

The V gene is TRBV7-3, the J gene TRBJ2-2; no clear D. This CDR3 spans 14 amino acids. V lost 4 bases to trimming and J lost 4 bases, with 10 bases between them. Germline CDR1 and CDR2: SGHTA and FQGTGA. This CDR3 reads CASSSRHATGELFF. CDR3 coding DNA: TGTGCCAGCAGCTCCCGGCACGCCACCGGGGAGCTGTTTTTT.

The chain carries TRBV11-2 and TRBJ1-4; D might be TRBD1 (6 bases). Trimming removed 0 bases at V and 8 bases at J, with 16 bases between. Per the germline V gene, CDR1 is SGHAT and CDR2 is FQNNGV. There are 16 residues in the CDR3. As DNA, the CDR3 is TGTGCCAGCAGCTTAGATTCTTCAGGGGCGGGGGAAAAACTGTTTTTT. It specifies CASSLDSSGAGEKLFF.

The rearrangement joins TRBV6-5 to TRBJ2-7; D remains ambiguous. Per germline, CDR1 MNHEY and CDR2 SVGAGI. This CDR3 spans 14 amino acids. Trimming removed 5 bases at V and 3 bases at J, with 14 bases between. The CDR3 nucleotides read TGTGCCAGCAGTGAGAGCATTGCCGTCTACGAGCAGTACTTC. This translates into CASSESIAVYEQYF.

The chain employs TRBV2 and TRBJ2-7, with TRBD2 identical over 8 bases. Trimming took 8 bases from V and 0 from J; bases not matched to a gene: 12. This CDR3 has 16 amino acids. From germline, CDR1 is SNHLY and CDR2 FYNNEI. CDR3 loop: CASGGHLAGISYEQYF. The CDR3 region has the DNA TGTGCCAGCGGGGGACATTTAGCGGGGATCTCCTACGAGCAGTACTTC.

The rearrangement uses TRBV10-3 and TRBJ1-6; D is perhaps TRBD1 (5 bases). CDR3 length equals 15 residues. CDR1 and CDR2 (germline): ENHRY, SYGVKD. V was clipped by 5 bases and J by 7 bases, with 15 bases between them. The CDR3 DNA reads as TGTGCCATCAGTACCCTGACAGAGGGAAATTCACCCCTCCACTTT. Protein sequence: CAISTLTEGNSPLHF.

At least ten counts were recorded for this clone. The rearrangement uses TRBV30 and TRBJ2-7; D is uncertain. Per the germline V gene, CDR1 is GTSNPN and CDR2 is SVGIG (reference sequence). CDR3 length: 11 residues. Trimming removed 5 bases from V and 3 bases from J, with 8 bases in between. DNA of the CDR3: TGTGCCTGGGAACGTAACTACGAGCAGTACTTC. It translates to CAWERNYEQYF.

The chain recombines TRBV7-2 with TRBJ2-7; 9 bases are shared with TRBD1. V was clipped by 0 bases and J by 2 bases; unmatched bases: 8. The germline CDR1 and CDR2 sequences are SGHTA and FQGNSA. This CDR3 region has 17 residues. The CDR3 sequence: CASSLAVGQGGTYEQYF. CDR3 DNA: TGTGCCAGCAGCTTAGCGGTGGGACAGGGTGGCACCTACGAGCAGTACTTC.

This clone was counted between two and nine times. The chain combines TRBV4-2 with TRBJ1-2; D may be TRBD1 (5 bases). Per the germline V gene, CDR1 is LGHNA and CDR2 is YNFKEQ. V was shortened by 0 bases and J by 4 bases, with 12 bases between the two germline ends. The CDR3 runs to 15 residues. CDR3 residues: CASSQDQAGFYGYTF. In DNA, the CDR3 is TGTGCCAGCAGCCAAGATCAGGCAGGGTTCTATGGCTACACCTTC.